The clone carrying this TCR beta chain has a count of ten or more. The sample belongs to a study of regulatory T cells in long-lasting Graves disease. Study information: Newly diagnosed Graves' patients had under 3 months of antithyroid drugs.

The TCR beta library used iRepertoire HTBI primers with Arm-PCR amplification of CDR3. One entry per CDR3 protein results from TCRdb running MiXCR on the multiplex PCR reads. The sample consists of just over 600,000 distinct CDR3 sequences, roughly 16% of them appearing once. Stated time point: newly diagnosed GD, antithyroid drugs for less than 3 months. Researchers made the TCR library from RNA that was extracted from PBMCs. Germline CDR1 reads MNHEY; CDR2 reads SVGEGT. The CDR3 is 13 residues long. V dropped 8 bases and J dropped 3 bases, with 14 bases sitting between them. The data also belong to a second study, concerning T cells in Graves' hyperthyroidism and ophthalmopathy. That report notes: TCR CDR3 underwent first-round RT-PCR with the HTBI primer set.

The receptor was derived from a woman younger than 45 with Graves disease. Source: peripheral blood mononuclear cells (PBMCs), taken at new diagnosis, from a patient treated with antithyroid drugs. The V call is TRBV6-2 or TRBV6-3, the J call TRBJ2-7, with a tentative D call TRBD2 (6 bases). The CDR3: CASQRLENYEQYF. The CDR3 DNA follows: TGTGCCAGCCAAAGACTAGAAAACTACGAGCAGTACTTC.